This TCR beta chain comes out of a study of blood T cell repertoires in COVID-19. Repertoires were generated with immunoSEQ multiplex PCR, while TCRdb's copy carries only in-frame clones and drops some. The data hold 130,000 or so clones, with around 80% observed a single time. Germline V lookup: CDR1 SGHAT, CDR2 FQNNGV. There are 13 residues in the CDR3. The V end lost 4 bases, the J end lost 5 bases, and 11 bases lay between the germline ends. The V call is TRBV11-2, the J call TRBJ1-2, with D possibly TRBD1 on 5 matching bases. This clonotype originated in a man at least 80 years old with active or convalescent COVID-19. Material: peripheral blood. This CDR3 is CASSSKTVYGYTF. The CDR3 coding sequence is TGTGCCAGCAGCTCAAAGACAGTTTATGGCTACACCTTC.